This T cell receptor beta chain was sequenced in a study of blood T cell repertoires in COVID-19. Data came from immunoSEQ multiplex PCR; TCRdb stores just in-frame clones and leaves some out. Of roughly 98,000 clones listed, approximately 78% are singletons. The V gene's germline CDR1 is MNHEY and CDR2 SVGEGT. Between the trimmed V and J ends, which lost 6 bases and 4 bases, there was a span of 22 bases. The CDR3 has 17 residues. The clonotype was recovered from a human donor in a cohort sampled during active COVID-19. The chain employs TRBV6-2 or TRBV6-3 and TRBJ2-1, with D tentatively TRBD2 (6 bases). Sequenced: peripheral blood. In nucleotides, the CDR3 is TGTGCCAGCAGCGCGCTGTTGGGACGCGCGGGGTACAATGAGCAGTTCTTC. The encoded protein is CASSALLGRAGYNEQFF.